This TCR beta chain emerged from a study of control samples from healthy donors and cancer patients. Assay used: immunoSEQ multiplex PCR; TCRdb lists only in-frame clones, some missing. The table records roughly 130,000 clones, just under 95% of them present only once. The germline V gene has CDR1 SNHLY and CDR2 FYNNEI. The junction had 4 bases not matched to a gene; V was cut back by 5 bases and J by 0 bases. The CDR3 has 15 amino acids. The rearrangement links TRBV2 to TRBJ2-7; 10 bases match TRBD1. The clonotype originates from a man aged 25 to 45 in good health. Material for sequencing was blood. CDR3 bases: TGTGCCAGCAGTCCGGGACAGGGGAGCTCCTACGAGCAGTACTTC. As protein: CASSPGQGSSYEQYF.